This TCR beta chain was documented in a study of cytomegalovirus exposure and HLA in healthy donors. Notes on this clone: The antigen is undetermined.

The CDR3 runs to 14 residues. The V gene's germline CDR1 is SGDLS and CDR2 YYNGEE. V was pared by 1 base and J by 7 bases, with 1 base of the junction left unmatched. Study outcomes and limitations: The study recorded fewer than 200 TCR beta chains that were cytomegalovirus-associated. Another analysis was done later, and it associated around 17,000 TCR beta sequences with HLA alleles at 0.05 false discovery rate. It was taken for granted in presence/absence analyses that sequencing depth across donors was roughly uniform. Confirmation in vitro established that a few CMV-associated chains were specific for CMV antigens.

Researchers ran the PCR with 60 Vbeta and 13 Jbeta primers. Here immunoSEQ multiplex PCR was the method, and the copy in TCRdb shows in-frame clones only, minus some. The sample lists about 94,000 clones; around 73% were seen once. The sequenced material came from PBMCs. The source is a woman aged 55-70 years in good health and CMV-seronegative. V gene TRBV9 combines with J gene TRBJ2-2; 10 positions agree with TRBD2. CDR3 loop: CASSVTSGVGELFF. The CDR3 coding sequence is TGTGCCAGCAGCGTAACTAGCGGGGTCGGGGAGCTGTTTTTT.